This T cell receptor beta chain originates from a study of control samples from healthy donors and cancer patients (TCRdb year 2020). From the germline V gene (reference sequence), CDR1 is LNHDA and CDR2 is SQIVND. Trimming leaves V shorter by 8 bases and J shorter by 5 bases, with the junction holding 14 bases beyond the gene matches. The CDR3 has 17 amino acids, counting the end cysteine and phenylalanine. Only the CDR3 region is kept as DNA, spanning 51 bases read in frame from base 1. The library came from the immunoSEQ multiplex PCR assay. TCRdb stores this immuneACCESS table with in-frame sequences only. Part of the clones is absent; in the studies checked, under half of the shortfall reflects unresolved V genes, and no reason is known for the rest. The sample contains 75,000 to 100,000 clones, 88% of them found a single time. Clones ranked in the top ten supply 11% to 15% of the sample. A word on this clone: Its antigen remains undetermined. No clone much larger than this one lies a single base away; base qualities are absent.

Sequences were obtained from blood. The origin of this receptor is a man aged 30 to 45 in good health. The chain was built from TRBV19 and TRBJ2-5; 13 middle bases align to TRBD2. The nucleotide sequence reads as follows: TGTGCCAGTCGATCGACTGTGACTAGCGGGAGGAGGGAGACCCAGTACTTC. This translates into CASRSTVTSGRRETQYF. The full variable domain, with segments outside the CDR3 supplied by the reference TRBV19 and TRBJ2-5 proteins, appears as DGGITQSPKYLFRKEGQNVTLSCEQNLNHDAMYWYRQDPGQGLRLIYYSQIVNDFQKGDIAEGYSVSREKKESFPLTVTSAQKNPTAFYLCASRSTVTSGRRETQYFGPGTRLLVL.